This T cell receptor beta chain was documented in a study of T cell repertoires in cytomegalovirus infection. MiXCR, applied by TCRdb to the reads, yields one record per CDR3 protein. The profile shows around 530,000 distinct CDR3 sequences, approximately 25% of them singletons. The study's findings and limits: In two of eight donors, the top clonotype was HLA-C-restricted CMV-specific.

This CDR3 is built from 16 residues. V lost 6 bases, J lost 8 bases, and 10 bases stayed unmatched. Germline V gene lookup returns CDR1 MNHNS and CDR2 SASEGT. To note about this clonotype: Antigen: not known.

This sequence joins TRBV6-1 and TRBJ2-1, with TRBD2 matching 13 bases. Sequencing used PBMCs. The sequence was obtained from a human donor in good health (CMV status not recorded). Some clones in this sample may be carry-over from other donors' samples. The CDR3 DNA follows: TGTGCCAGCAGGACAGCCGGGACTAGCGGGAACTATGAGCAGTTCTTC. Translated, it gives CASRTAGTSGNYEQFF.